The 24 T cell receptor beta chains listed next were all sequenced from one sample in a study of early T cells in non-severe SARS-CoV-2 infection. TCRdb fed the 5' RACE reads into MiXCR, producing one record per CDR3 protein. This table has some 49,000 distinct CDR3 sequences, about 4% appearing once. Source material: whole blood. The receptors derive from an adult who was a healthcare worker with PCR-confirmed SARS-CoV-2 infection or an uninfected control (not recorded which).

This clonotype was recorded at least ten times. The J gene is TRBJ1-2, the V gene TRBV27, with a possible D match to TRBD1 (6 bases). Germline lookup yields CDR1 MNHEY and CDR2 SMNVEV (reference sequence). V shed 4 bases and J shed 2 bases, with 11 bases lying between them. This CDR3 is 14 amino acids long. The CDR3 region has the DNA TGTGCCAGCAGTTCCACGGACAGCAACTATGGCTACACCTTC. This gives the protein CASSSTDSNYGYTF.

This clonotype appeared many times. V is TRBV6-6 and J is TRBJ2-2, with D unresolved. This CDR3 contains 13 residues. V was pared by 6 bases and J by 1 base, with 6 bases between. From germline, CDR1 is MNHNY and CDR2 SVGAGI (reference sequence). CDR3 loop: CASRNENTGELFF. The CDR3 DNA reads TGTGCCAGCAGGAACGAGAACACCGGGGAGCTGTTTTTT.

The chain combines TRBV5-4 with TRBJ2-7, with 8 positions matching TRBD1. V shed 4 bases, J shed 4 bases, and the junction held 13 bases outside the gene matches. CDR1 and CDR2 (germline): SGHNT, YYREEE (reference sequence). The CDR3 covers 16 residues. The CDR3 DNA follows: TGTGCCAGCAGCCCTGTCCAGGGGGCGTTTTTATACGAGCAGTACTTC. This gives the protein CASSPVQGAFLYEQYF.

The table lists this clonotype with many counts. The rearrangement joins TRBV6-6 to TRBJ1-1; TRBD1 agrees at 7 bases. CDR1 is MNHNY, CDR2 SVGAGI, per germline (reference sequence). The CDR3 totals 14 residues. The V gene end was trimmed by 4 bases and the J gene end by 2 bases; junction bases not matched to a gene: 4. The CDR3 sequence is CASSWQGDNTEAFF. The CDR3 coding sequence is TGTGCCAGCAGTTGGCAGGGGGATAACACTGAAGCTTTCTTT.

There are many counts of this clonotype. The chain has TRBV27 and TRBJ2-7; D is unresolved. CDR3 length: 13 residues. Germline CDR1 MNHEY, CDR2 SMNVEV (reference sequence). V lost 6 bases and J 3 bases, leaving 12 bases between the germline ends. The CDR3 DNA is TGTGCCAGCAGCCCAAGACTTGGCTACGAGCAGTACTTC. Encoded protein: CASSPRLGYEQYF.

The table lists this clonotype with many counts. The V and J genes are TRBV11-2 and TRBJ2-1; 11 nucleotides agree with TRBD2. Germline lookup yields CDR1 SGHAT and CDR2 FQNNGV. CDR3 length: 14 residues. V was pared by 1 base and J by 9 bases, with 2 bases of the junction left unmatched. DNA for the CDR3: TGTGCCAGCAGCTTAGCACTAGCGGGAGTTGAGCAGTTCTTC. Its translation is CASSLALAGVEQFF.

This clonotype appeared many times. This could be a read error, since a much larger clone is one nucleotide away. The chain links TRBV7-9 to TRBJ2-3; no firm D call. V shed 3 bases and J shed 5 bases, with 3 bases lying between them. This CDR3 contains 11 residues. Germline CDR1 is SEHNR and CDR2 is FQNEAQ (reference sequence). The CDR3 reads CASSFGDTQYF. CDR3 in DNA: TGTGCCAGCAGCTTTGGAGATACGCAGTATTTT.

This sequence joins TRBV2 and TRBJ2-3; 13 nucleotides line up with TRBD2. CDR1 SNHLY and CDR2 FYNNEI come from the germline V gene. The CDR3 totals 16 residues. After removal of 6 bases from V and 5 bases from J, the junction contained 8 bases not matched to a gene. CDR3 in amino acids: CASRLGTSGDVDTQYF. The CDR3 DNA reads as TGTGCCAGCAGACTCGGGACTAGCGGGGACGTAGATACGCAGTATTTT.

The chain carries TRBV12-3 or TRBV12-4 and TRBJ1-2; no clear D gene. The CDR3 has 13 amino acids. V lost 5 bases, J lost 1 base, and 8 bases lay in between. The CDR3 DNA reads TGTGCCAGCAGTCCATCACGTAACTATGGCTACACCTTC. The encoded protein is CASSPSRNYGYTF.

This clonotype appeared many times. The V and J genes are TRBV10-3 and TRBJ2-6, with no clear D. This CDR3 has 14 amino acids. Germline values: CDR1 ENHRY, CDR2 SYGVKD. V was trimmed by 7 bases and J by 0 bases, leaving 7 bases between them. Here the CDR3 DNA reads TGTGCCATCAAGCCGGACTCTGGGGCCAACGTCCTGACTTTC. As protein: CAIKPDSGANVLTF.

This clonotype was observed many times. The CDR3 here is CASSQASYGYTF. The CDR3 DNA sequence: TGTGCCAGCAGCCAGGCTTCCTATGGCTACACCTTC. The genes are TRBV3-1 and TRBJ1-2, with D hard to call. Germline-derived CDR1 and CDR2 are LGHDT and YNNKEL (reference sequence). This CDR3 has 12 amino acids. V was cut by 3 bases and J by 4 bases, with 6 bases left in between.

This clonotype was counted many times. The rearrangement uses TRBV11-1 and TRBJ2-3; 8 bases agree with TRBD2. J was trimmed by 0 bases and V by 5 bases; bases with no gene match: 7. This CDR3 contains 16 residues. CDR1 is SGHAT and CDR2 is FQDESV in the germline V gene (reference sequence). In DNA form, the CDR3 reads TGTGCCAGCAGCCAAGGACTAGCTGCTAGCACAGATACGCAGTATTTT. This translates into CASSQGLAASTDTQYF.

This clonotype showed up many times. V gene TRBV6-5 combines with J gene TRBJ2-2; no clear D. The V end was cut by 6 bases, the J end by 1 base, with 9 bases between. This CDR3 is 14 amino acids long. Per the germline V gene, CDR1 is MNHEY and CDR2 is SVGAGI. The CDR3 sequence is CASSSGWNTGELFF. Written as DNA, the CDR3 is TGTGCCAGCAGCTCCGGTTGGAACACCGGGGAGCTGTTTTTT.

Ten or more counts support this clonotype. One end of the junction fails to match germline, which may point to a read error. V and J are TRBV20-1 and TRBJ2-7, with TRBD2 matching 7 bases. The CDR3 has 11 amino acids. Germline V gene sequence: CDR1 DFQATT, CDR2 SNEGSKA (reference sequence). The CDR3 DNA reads TGCAGTGCTAGAGGAGAGAGCGGGAAAAAGTTC. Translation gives CSARGESGKKF.

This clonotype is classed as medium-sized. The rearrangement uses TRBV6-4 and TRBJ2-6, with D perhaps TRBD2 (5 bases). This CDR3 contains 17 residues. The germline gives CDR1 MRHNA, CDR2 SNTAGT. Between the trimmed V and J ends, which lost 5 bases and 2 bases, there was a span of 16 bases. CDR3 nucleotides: TGTGCCAGCAGTCCCATGGGAGAGACCACTGGGGCCAACGTCCTGACTTTC. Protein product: CASSPMGETTGANVLTF.

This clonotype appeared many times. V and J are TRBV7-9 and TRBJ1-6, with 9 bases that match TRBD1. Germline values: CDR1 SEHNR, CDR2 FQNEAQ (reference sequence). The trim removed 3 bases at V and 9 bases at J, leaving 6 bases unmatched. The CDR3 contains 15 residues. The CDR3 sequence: CASSLGTGQGSPLHF. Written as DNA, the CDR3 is TGTGCCAGCAGCTTGGGGACAGGGCAAGGTTCACCCCTCCACTTT.

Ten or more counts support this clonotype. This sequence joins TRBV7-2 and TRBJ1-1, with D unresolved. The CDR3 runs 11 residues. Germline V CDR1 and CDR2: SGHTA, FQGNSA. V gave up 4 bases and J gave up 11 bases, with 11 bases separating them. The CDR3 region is CASSSAREAFF. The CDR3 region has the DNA TGTGCCAGCAGCTCTGCCCGCGAGGCTTTCTTT.

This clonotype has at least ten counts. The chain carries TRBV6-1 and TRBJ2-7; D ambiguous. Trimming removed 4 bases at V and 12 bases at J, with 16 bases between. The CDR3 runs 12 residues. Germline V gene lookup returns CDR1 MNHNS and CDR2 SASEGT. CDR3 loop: CASSVGQEVWYF. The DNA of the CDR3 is TGTGCCAGCAGTGTGGGTCAAGAGGTCTGGTACTTC.

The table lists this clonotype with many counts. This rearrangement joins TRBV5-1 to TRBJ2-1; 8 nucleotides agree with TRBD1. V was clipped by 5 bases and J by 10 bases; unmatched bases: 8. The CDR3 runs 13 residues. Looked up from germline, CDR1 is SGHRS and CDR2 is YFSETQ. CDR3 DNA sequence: TGCGCCAGCAGATTTGGAGGGACAGGCGAGCAGTTCTTC. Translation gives CASRFGGTGEQFF.

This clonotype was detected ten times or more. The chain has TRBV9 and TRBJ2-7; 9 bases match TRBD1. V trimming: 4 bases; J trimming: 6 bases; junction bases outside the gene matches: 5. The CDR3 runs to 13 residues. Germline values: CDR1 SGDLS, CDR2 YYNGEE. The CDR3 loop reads CASSPGTGREQYF. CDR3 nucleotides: TGTGCCAGCAGCCCGGGGACAGGGCGCGAGCAGTACTTC.

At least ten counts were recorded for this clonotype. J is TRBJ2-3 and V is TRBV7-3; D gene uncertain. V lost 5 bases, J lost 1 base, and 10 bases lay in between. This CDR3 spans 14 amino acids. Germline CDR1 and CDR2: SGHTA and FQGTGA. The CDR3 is CASSPTRGTDTQYF. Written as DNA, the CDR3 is TGTGCCAGCAGCCCCACACGGGGCACAGATACGCAGTATTTT.

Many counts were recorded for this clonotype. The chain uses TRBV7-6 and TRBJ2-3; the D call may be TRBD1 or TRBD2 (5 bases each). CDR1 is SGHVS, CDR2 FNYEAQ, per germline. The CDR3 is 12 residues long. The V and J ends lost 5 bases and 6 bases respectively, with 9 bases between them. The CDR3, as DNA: TGTGCCAGCAGCCTCTGGGGGGATACGCAGTATTTT. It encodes CASSLWGDTQYF.

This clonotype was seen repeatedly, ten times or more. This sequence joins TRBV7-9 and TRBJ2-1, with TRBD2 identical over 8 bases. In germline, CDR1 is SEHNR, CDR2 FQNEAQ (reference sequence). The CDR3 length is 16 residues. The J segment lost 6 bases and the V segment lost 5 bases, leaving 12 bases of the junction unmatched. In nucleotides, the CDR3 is TGTGCCAGCAGCCCACTGCGAGCGGGAGCCTTCAATGAGCAGTTCTTC. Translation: CASSPLRAGAFNEQFF.

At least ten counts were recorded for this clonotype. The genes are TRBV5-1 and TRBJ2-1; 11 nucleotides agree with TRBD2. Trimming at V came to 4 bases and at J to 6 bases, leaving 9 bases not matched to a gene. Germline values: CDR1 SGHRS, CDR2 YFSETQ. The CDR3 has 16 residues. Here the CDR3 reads CASSLSGSGRANEQFF. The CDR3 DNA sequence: TGCGCCAGCAGCCTCTCGGGTAGCGGGAGGGCCAATGAGCAGTTCTTC.